This TCR beta chain comes out of a study of blood T cell repertoires in COVID-19. Original processing methods: Estimation of nucleated cell counts was performed using reference gene primer amplification. Clones were sequenced by immunoSEQ multiplex PCR, and TCRdb holds only the in-frame ones, with some missing. Clonal size and the V and J genes are those of that table, whereas D and trimming came from the DNA. The profile shows approximately 140,000 clones, around 80% of them singletons. CDR1 and CDR2 from the germline V gene are LGHDT and YNNKEL (reference sequence). The CDR3 is made up of 13 amino acids. V gave up 4 bases and J gave up 5 bases; unmatched junction bases: 2. Recruits, aged roughly 18 to 100 years, lived in about two dozen US areas.

The TCR originated in a man aged 40-49 years with acute COVID-19. The sequenced material came from PBMCs or T cells enriched from blood (not recorded which). The V gene is TRBV3-1 (or the pseudogene TRBV3-2), the J gene TRBJ1-5; 7 bases align to TRBD1. For the CDR3, the DNA is TGTGCCAGCAGCCCTCAGGGGGATCAGCCCCAGCATTTT. Translating it yields CASSPQGDQPQHF.